Listed here is a single T cell receptor (beta chain). This clonotype was picked up many times. Its antigen remains unidentified. The record has no base qualities; no much larger clone is one base away. This specimen belongs to a study of CD8+CD57+ T cells in acquired aplastic anemia (dated by TCRdb to the late 2010s). Some background on the complete study: DNA extracted from sorted CD4+ and CD8+ cells had a mean of roughly 3.3 ug, with a range of about 0.2 to 30 ug. A CD8+CD57+ expansion meant a frequency higher than the mean frequency seen in healthy subjects. What the authors observed across the whole study: Between patients and healthy controls, no significant difference in CD8+ Simpson's diversity was found (P=0.060). Around 30 CD8+ CDR3 sequences were shared between patients and controls but appeared highly expressed in patients and within their immunodominant clones.

The germline V gene gives CDR1 as MNHNS and CDR2 as SASEGT. There are 16 amino acids in the CDR3, from cysteine to phenylalanine inclusive. Only the CDR3 portion is preserved as DNA: 48 bases, with reading frame beginning at the first base. A distance of 18 bases separates the germline ends of V and J, which lose 7 bases and 2 bases respectively. Genomic DNA was used as template for profiling of TCR beta VDJ combinations and CDR3 sequences. TCR repertoire sequencing was run on an Illumina HiSeq 2000. In the original analysis: TRBV/TRBJ rearrangement plots, CDR3 size and DJ length profiles, and Simpson's diversity index were used to assess repertoires. The immunodominant clone was defined as the most abundant DNA sequence in deep sequencing data. CDR3 amino acid sequences were checked for sharing across subjects and were also compared against the VDJdb database and published repertoires. Using fastp trimming at Q25 and MiXCR clonotype assembly, TCRdb reanalyzed the public sequencing data and kept in-frame beta chains. Here each entry gathers all rows of one CDR3 protein and keeps the most common genes and DNA. Here the V and J calls rest on TCRdb's processing, not on the authors' analysis. In all, the sample holds around 180,000 distinct CDR3 sequences, and less than 60% of those were seen once. Together, the top ten hold about 1.8% of the sample.

Patients chosen for sequencing had shown expansion of CD8+CD57+ cells by flow cytometry. Every patient had severe acquired aplastic anemia, diagnosed using the International Study of Aplastic Anemia and Agranulocytosis and Camitta criteria. Patients had received no therapy at the time of blood sampling. The study deep-sequenced TCR repertoires of sorted CD4+ and CD8+ blood T cells from severe aplastic anemia patients and healthy subjects. Patients were enrolled in the USA under clinicaltrials.gov protocols 00001620, 01623167, 00001397, 00071045, 00081523 and 00961064. Ficoll-Paque density gradient centrifugation was used to isolate peripheral blood mononuclear cells. Before DNA extraction, CD4+ and CD8+ T cells were sorted by FACS or by magnetic beads.

The sequence came from a human donor with aplastic anemia. Sequenced: sorted CD4+, CD8+, or CD8+CD57+ T cells (not recorded which) from PBMCs. The V and J genes are TRBV6-1 and TRBJ1-5; the D gene cannot be resolved reliably. The CDR3 reads CASTLGSRAGNQPQHF. The bases read TGTGCCAGCACCCTCGGATCACGGGCAGGCAATCAGCCCCAGCATTTT.